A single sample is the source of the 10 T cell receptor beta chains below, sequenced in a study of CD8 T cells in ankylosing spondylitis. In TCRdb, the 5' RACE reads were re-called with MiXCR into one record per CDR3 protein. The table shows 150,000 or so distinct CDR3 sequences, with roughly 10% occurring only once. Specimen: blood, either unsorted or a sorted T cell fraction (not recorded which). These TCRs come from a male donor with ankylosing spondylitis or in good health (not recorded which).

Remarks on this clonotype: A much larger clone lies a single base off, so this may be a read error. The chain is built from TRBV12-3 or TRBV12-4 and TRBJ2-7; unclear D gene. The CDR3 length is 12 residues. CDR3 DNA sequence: TGTGTCAGCCGGCAGTCTGAGTACGAGCAGTACTTC. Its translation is CVSRQSEYEQYF.

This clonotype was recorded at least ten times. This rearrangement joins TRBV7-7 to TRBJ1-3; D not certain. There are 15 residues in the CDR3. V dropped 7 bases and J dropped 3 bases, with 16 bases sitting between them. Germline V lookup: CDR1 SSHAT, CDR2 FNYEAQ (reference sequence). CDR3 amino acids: CASIFRITDGNTIYF. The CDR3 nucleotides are TGTGCCAGCATTTTCAGGATAACTGATGGAAACACCATATATTTT.

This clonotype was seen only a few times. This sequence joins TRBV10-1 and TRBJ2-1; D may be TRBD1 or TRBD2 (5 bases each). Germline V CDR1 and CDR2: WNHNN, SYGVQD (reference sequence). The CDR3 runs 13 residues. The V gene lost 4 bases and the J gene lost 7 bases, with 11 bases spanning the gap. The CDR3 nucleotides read TGCGCCAGCAGTGGAGGGGCCTGGAATGAGCAGTTCTTC. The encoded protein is CASSGGAWNEQFF.

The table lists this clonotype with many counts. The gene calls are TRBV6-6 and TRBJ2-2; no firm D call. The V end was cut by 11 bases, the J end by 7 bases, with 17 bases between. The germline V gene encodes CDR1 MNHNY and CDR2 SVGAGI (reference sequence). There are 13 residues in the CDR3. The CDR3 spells CASRKDGDGELFF. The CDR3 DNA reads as TGTGCCTCGAGAAAAGATGGGGACGGGGAGCTGTTTTTT.

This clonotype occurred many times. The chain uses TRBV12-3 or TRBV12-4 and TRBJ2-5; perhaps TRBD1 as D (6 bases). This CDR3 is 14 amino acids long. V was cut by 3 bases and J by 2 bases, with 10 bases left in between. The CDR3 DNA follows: TGTGCCAGCAGTTTTAGGACAGTTCAAGAGACCCAGTACTTC. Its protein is CASSFRTVQETQYF.

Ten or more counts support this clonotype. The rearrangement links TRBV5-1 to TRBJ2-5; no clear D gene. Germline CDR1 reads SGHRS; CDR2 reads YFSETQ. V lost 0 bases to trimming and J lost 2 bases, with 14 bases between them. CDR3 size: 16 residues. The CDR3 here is CASSLVTLFGQETQYF. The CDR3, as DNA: TGCGCCAGCAGCTTGGTTACCCTTTTTGGACAAGAGACCCAGTACTTC. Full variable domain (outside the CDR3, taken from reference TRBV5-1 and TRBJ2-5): KAGVTQTPRYLIKTRGQQVTLSCSPISGHRSVSWYQQTPGQGLQFLFEYFSETQRNKGNFPGRFSGRQFSNSRSEMNVSTLELGDSALYLCASSLVTLFGQETQYFGPGTRLLVL.

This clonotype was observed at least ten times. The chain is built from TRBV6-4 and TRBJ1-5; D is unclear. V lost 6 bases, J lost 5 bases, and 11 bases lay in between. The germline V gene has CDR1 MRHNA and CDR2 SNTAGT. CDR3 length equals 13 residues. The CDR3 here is CASSREEDQPQHF. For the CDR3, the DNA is TGTGCCAGCAGCCGTGAGGAAGATCAGCCCCAGCATTTT.

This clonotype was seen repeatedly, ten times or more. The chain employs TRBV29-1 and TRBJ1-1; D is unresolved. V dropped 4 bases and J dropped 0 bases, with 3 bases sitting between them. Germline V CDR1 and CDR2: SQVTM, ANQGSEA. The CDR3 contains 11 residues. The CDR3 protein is CSVVLNTEAFF. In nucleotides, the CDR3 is TGCAGCGTTGTGCTGAACACTGAAGCTTTCTTT.

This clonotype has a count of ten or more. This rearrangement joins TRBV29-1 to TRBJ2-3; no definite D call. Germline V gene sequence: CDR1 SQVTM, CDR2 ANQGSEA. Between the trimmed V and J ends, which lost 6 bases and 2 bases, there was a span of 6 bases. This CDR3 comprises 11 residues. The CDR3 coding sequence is TGCAGCGTCGACTTCACAGATACGCAGTATTTT. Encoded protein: CSVDFTDTQYF.

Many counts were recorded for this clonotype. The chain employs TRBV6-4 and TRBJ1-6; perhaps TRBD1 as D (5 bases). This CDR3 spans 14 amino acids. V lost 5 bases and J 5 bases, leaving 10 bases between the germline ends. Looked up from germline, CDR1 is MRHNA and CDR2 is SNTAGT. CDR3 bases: TGTGCCAGCAGTCTAGCAGGGAATAATTCACCCCTCCACTTT. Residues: CASSLAGNNSPLHF.